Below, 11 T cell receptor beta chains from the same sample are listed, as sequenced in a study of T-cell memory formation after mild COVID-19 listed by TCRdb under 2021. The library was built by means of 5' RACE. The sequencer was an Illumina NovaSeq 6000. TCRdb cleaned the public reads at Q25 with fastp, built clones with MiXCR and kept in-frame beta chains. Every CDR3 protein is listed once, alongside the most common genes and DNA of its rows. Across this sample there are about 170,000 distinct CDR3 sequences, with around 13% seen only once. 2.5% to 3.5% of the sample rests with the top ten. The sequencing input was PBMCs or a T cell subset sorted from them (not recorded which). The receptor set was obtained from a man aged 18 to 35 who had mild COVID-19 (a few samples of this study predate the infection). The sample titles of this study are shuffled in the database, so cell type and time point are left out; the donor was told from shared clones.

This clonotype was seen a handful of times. CDR3 in DNA: TGCAGTGCCCGGGGGGGGACTCCTCTTATGAACACTGAAGCTTTCTTT. The encoded protein is CSARGGTPLMNTEAFF. This chain connects TRBV20-1 to TRBJ1-1, with D tentatively TRBD1 (5 bases). The length of the CDR3 is 16 residues. Trimming stripped 6 bases from V and 0 bases from J, with 20 bases between. Germline loops: CDR1 DFQATT, CDR2 SNEGSKA (reference sequence).

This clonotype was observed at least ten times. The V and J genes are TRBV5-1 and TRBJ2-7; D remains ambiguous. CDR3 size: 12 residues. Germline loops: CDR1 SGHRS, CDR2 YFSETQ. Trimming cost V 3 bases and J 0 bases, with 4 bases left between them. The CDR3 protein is CASSSSSYEQYF. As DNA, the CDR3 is TGCGCCAGCAGCTCGAGCTCCTACGAGCAGTACTTC.

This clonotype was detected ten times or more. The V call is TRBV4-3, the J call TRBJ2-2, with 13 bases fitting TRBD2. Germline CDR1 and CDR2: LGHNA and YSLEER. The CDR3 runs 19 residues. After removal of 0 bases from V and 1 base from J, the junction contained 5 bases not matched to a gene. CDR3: CASSQDPGLAGENTGELFF. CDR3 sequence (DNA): TGCGCCAGCAGCCAAGACCCCGGACTAGCGGGGGAGAACACCGGGGAGCTGTTTTTT.

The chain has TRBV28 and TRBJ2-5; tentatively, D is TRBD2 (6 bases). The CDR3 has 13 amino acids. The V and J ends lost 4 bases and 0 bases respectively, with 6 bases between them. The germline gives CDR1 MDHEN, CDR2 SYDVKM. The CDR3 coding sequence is TGTGCCAGCAGTTGGGGGGACCAAGAGACCCAGTACTTC. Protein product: CASSWGDQETQYF.

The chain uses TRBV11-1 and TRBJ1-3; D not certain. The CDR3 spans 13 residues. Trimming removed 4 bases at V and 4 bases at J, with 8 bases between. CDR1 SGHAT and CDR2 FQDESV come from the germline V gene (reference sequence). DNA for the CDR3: TGTGCCAGCAGCTCCCAAACGGGAAACACCATATATTTT. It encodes CASSSQTGNTIYF.

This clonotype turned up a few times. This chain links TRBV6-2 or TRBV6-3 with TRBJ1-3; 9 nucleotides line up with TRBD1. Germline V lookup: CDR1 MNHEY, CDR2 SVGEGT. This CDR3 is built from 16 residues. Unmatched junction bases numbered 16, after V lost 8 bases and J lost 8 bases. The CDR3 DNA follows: TGTGCCAGCGGCCCAATGGGACAGGGAGGAAAGGACACCATATATTTT. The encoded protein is CASGPMGQGGKDTIYF.

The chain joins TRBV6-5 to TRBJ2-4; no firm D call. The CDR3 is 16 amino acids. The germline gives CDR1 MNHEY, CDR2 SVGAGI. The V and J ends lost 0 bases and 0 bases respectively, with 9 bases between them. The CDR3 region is CASSYSMGLAKNIQYF. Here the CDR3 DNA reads TGTGCCAGCAGTTACTCGATGGGGTTAGCCAAAAACATTCAGTACTTC.

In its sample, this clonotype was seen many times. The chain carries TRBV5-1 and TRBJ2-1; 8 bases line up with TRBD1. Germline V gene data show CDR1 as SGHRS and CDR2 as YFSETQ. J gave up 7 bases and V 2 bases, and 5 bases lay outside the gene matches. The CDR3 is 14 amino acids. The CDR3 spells CASSLGTGLNEQFF. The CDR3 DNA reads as TGCGCCAGCAGCTTAGGGACAGGCTTAAATGAGCAGTTCTTC.

The CDR3 DNA follows: TGTGCCAGCAGCTTAGGGGGTATTTACTCCAATTCACCCCTCCACTTT. Translation gives CASSLGGIYSNSPLHF. This sequence joins TRBV7-2 and TRBJ1-6; no firm D call. The length of the CDR3 is 16 residues. The V gene lost 1 base and the J gene lost 7 bases, with 14 bases spanning the gap. The germline V gene encodes CDR1 SGHTA and CDR2 FQGNSA.

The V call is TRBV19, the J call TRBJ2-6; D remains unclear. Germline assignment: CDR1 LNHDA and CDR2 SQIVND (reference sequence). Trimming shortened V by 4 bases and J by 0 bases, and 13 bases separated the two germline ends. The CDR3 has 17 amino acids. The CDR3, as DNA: TGTGCCAGTAGTAGCAACGCAGTGAGCTCTGGGGCCAACGTCCTGACTTTC. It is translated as CASSSNAVSSGANVLTF.

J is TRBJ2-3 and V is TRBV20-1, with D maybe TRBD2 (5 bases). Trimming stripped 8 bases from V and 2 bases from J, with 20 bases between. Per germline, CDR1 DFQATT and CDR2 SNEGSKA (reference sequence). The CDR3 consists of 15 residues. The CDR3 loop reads CSTPPAGPSTDTQYF. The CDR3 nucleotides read TGCAGTACGCCCCCCGCGGGCCCGTCCACAGATACGCAGTATTTT.